The 24 T cell receptor beta chains below come from one sample, sequenced in a study of cytomegalovirus exposure and HLA in healthy donors. PCR amplification relied on 60 Vbeta primers (plus 13 Jbeta primers). The table came from immunoSEQ multiplex PCR; TCRdb's copy has only in-frame clones and leaves some out. The sample yields about 110,000 clones, over 65% seen once. The sequenced sample consisted of PBMCs. The receptors were gathered from a man aged 25-45 years in good health and CMV-seropositive.

The rearrangement joins TRBV11-2 to TRBJ2-5; TRBD2 is a possible D gene (6 bases). CDR3 length equals 16 residues. V was cut by 4 bases and J by 5 bases, with 20 bases left in between. Germline values: CDR1 SGHAT, CDR2 FQNNGV. For the CDR3, the DNA is TGTGCCAGCAGCTCACTGGGGACCGGGAGCGGGGAGACCCAGTACTTC. Its translation is CASSSLGTGSGETQYF.

This CDR3 is CASSYGRVNTEAFF. The CDR3 DNA reads TGTGCCAGCAGTTACGGCAGGGTGAACACTGAAGCTTTCTTT. This rearrangement joins TRBV6-5 to TRBJ1-1, with a weak D call TRBD1 (5 bases). V was clipped by 2 bases and J by 0 bases, with 7 bases between them. Per germline, CDR1 MNHEY and CDR2 SVGAGI. The CDR3 covers 14 residues.

The table lists this clone with a count of one. CDR3 nucleotides: TGTGCCAGCAGCTTAGGGGAGAGGACAGATACGCAGTATTTT. It is translated as CASSLGERTDTQYF. The chain combines TRBV7-9 with TRBJ2-3; TRBD2 might be the D (5 bases). Germline V gives CDR1 SEHNR, CDR2 FQNEAQ (reference sequence). This CDR3 is built from 14 residues. The V end was cut by 1 base, the J end by 3 bases, with 8 bases between.

This clone is a singleton in its sample. The chain has TRBV27 and TRBJ2-3, with 7 nucleotides matching TRBD2. The CDR3 sequence is 14 residues long. Per germline, CDR1 MNHEY and CDR2 SMNVEV (reference sequence). Germline trimming cut 4 bases from V and 7 bases from J; bases unmatched to any gene: 8. CDR3 sequence: CASSSLVGGNTQYF. CDR3 DNA: TGTGCCAGCAGTTCACTAGTGGGGGGGAATACGCAGTATTTT.

The table lists this clone with a count of one. The chain employs TRBV6-4 and TRBJ2-7, with D possibly being TRBD2 (6 bases). Trimming took off 6 bases at V and 1 base at J, with 7 bases between the two ends. This CDR3 spans 12 amino acids. Germline lookup yields CDR1 MRHNA and CDR2 SNTAGT. The CDR3 reads CASRGGSYEQYF. Written as DNA, the CDR3 is TGTGCCAGCAGGGGGGGTTCCTACGAGCAGTACTTC.

The rearrangement uses TRBV7-9 and TRBJ1-1; unclear D gene. The CDR3 totals 11 residues. Germline assignment: CDR1 SEHNR and CDR2 FQNEAQ (reference sequence). Trimming removed 5 bases from V and 7 bases from J, with 8 bases in between. The CDR3 DNA reads as TGTGCCAGCAGCCCAGGCTATGAAGCTTTCTTT. This encodes CASSPGYEAFF.

The table lists this clone with a few counts. This chain uses TRBV9 with TRBJ2-3, with D possibly matching TRBD2 (5 bases). The CDR3 contains 16 residues. V lost 6 bases and J 0 bases, leaving 17 bases between the germline ends. Germline CDR1 is SGDLS and CDR2 is YYNGEE. CDR3 sequence reads: CASTLGPSTSTDTQYF. The CDR3 region has the DNA TGTGCCAGCACCCTAGGGCCTAGCACTAGCACAGATACGCAGTATTTT.

The chain combines TRBV28 with TRBJ1-1; tentative D call: TRBD1 (6 bases). V was clipped by 8 bases and J by 1 base, with 17 bases between them. Germline values: CDR1 MDHEN, CDR2 SYDVKM. CDR3 length: 15 residues. The CDR3 coding sequence is TGTGCCAGCCTCACTTCGGGGACACGGAACACTGAAGCTTTCTTT. This codes for CASLTSGTRNTEAFF. Full variable domain (outside the CDR3, taken from reference TRBV28 and TRBJ1-1): DVKVTQSSRYLVKRTGEKVFLECVQDMDHENMFWYRQDPGLGLRLIYFSYDVKMKEKGDIPEGYSVSREKKERFSLILESASTNQTSMYLCASLTSGTRNTEAFFGQGTRLTVV.

By share, this clone counts as medium-sized. The chain links TRBV4-2 to TRBJ2-5; TRBD1 matches at 8 bases. With V trimmed by 4 bases and J by 4 bases, 11 bases remained unmatched. The CDR3 length is 16 residues. Per germline, CDR1 LGHNA and CDR2 YNFKEQ. The CDR3, as DNA: TGTGCCAGCAGCCCGGGACAGGTGGGGTCCGGAGAGACCCAGTACTTC. Translating gives CASSPGQVGSGETQYF.

This clone was counted only a few times. The chain joins TRBV27 to TRBJ2-1; possibly TRBD1 for D (7 bases). V lost 6 bases and J lost 4, with 16 bases in between. CDR3 length equals 15 residues. Germline lookup yields CDR1 MNHEY and CDR2 SMNVEV (reference sequence). DNA for the CDR3: TGTGCCAGCAGCCAGGGGGGACCTGCTTACAATGAGCAGTTCTTC. Its protein is CASSQGGPAYNEQFF.

The V gene is TRBV6-1, the J gene TRBJ2-7; 13 bases are a match to TRBD2. The CDR3 is 14 residues long. Germline trimming cut 6 bases from V and 3 bases from J; bases unmatched to any gene: 2. Per the germline V gene, CDR1 is MNHNS and CDR2 is SASEGT. In DNA form, the CDR3 reads TGTGCCAGCAGCTGGACTAGCGGGAGCTACGAGCAGTACTTC. The encoded protein is CASSWTSGSYEQYF.

This clone occurred a few times. The V and J genes are TRBV30 and TRBJ1-2; the match to TRBD1 covers 9 bases. There are 13 residues in the CDR3. After removal of 4 bases from V and 8 bases from J, the junction contained 8 bases not matched to a gene. Per germline, CDR1 GTSNPN and CDR2 SVGIG (reference sequence). The CDR3 region is CAWNPGQGWGYTF. The CDR3, as DNA: TGTGCCTGGAATCCGGGACAGGGTTGGGGCTACACCTTC.

CDR3 DNA sequence: TGTGCCAGCAGCAGTGGGGCGCAGGGCCATCAGCCCCAGCATTTT. Its protein product is CASSSGAQGHQPQHF. The chain couples TRBV28 to TRBJ1-5, with a possible D match to TRBD1 (5 bases). Germline V gene sequence: CDR1 MDHEN, CDR2 SYDVKM. The CDR3 has 15 amino acids. V was pared by 6 bases and J by 5 bases, with 17 bases between.

CDR3 in DNA: TGTGCCAGCAGCTTAGCGCCTCCATTGGCGGGGAACACAGATACGCAGTATTTT. The encoded protein is CASSLAPPLAGNTDTQYF. This chain links TRBV7-8 with TRBJ2-3, with D possibly matching TRBD2 (6 bases). V dropped 0 bases and J dropped 2 bases, with 18 bases sitting between them. The V gene's germline CDR1 is SGHVS and CDR2 FQNEAQ. The CDR3 consists of 18 residues. Looking up the rest from reference TRBV7-8 and TRBJ2-3 gives the full variable domain: GAGVSQSPRYKVAKRGQDVALRCDPISGHVSLFWYQQALGQGPEFLTYFQNEAQLDKSGLPSDRFFAERPEGSVSTLKIQRTQQEDSAVYLCASSLAPPLAGNTDTQYFGPGTRLTVL.

This clone was counted once. The chain recombines TRBV29-1 with TRBJ2-2; 11 nucleotides match TRBD2. CDR3 size: 17 residues. Germline CDR1 reads SQVTM; CDR2 reads ANQGSEA. V gave up 7 bases and J gave up 0 bases; unmatched junction bases: 10. The DNA of the CDR3 is TGCAGCGCCCGGCAAGCTAGCGGGGGGCCGAACACCGGGGAGCTGTTTTTT. Translated, it gives CSARQASGGPNTGELFF.

Only a few counts were recorded for this clone. V is TRBV7-2 and J is TRBJ2-5, with 15 bases aligning to TRBD2. The ends lost 4 bases at V and 5 bases at J; junction bases unmatched: 5. The CDR3 loop spans 16 amino acids. CDR1 SGHTA and CDR2 FQGNSA come from the germline V gene. The CDR3 region is CASSWGLAGGDETQYF. The DNA for the CDR3 is TGTGCCAGCAGCTGGGGACTAGCGGGGGGTGATGAGACCCAGTACTTC.

This rearrangement joins TRBV5-1 to TRBJ2-5, with D perhaps matching TRBD1 (6 bases). Germline CDR1 is SGHRS and CDR2 is YFSETQ. Trimming removed 5 bases from V and 5 bases from J, with 19 bases in between. This CDR3 has 15 residues. CDR3 protein: CASSIAGAIGETQYF. The CDR3 DNA follows: TGCGCCAGCAGTATCGCAGGGGCCATAGGGGAGACCCAGTACTTC.

In its sample, this clone was seen once. This chain joins TRBV28 and TRBJ2-7; D is possibly TRBD1 (6 bases). Germline assignment: CDR1 MDHEN and CDR2 SYDVKM. The CDR3 is 11 residues long. V dropped 8 bases and J dropped 2 bases, with 7 bases sitting between them. This CDR3 is CASEGAYEQYF. In DNA form, the CDR3 reads TGTGCCAGCGAGGGGGCCTACGAGCAGTACTTC. The variable domain in full, completed from reference TRBV28 and TRBJ2-7, reads DVKVTQSSRYLVKRTGEKVFLECVQDMDHENMFWYRQDPGLGLRLIYFSYDVKMKEKGDIPEGYSVSREKKERFSLILESASTNQTSMYLCASEGAYEQYFGPGTRLTVT.

This chain uses TRBV4-1 with TRBJ2-3; 9 bases match TRBD2. Germline V lookup: CDR1 MGHRA, CDR2 YSYEKL. V shed 0 bases and J 5 bases; nucleotides not matched to a gene: 12. The CDR3 consists of 18 residues. For the CDR3, the DNA is TGCGCCAGCAGCCAAGAAGGGGGGGGAGCGGGGGGTTTAGATACGCAGTATTTT. Protein sequence: CASSQEGGGAGGLDTQYF.

The chain carries TRBV7-2 and TRBJ2-7; TRBD2 is a possible D gene (5 bases). Germline assignment: CDR1 SGHTA and CDR2 FQGNSA. The CDR3 has 15 amino acids. V lost 5 bases and J 3 bases, leaving 17 bases between the germline ends. The CDR3 sequence: CASSPRGGRYYEQYF. In DNA form, the CDR3 reads TGTGCCAGCAGCCCCCGGGGTGGTAGGTACTACGAGCAGTACTTC.

The V and J genes are TRBV6-5 and TRBJ1-4; D remains unclear. Germline V gene data show CDR1 as MNHEY and CDR2 as SVGAGI. Trimming removed 6 bases at V and 8 bases at J, with 13 bases between. The CDR3 runs to 13 residues. CDR3 region: CASSPEVEEKLFF. For the CDR3, the DNA is TGTGCCAGCAGCCCCGAGGTCGAGGAAAAACTGTTTTTT.

The gene calls are TRBV5-1 and TRBJ2-1; 16 bases fit TRBD2. The ends lost 0 bases at V and 9 bases at J; junction bases unmatched: 12. Germline loops: CDR1 SGHRS, CDR2 YFSETQ. This CDR3 has 19 amino acids. The CDR3 is CASSLEGLAGGFSLGEQFF. The DNA for the CDR3 is TGCGCCAGCAGCTTGGAGGGACTAGCGGGGGGGTTTTCTCTTGGTGAGCAGTTCTTC.

The chain joins TRBV28 to TRBJ1-2, with TRBD1 matching over 7 bases. The CDR3 extends over 14 amino acids. The junction had 7 bases not matched to a gene; V was cut back by 6 bases and J by 3 bases. Germline lookup yields CDR1 MDHEN and CDR2 SYDVKM. Here the CDR3 DNA reads TGTGCCAGCAGGTCTGGACAGGCAGACTATGGCTACACCTTC. It encodes CASRSGQADYGYTF.

The rearrangement joins TRBV27 to TRBJ1-1; 8 nucleotides agree with TRBD1. With 4 bases clipped from V and 5 bases from J, the junction kept 6 bases outside the gene matches. CDR1 and CDR2 from the germline V gene are MNHEY and SMNVEV (reference sequence). The CDR3 has 14 residues. This CDR3 is CASSSGQGWTEAFF. The CDR3 DNA is TGTGCCAGCAGTTCTGGACAGGGTTGGACTGAAGCTTTCTTT.